Listed below are T cell receptor beta chains from one sample, sequenced in a study of radiotherapy plus CTLA-4 blockade in lung cancer. Profiled with immunoSEQ multiplex PCR; TCRdb holds only in-frame clones, not every one. The table lists fewer than 85,000 clones, around 84% of them singletons, with around 1% in the top ten. The specimen was peripheral blood, collected from a patient treated with radiotherapy plus ipilimumab. These receptors came from a human donor with non-small cell lung cancer who had stable disease on radiotherapy plus ipilimumab. CDR3s include the opening cysteine and the closing phenylalanine or tryptophan. D genes are given only for firm matches. Only some rows state a clone size, as once, few, many or a class for expanded clones.

V gene	J gene	clone size	D gene	CDR3 DNA	CDR3 protein
TRBV11-2	TRBJ2-7	.	.	TGTGCCAGCAGCTTAGATCAAGTCAGATCCTACGAGCAGCACTTC	CASSLDQVRSYEQHF
TRBV9	TRBJ2-1	.	TRBD2	TGTGCCAGCAGCGATCTAGCGGCCATCTACAATGAGCAGTTCTTC	CASSDLAAIYNEQFF
TRBV5-1	TRBJ2-1	.	TRBD2	TGCGCCAGCAGCGTGTGGGGAACTAGCGGGAGATCATACAATGAGCAGTTCTTC	CASSVWGTSGRSYNEQFF
TRBV5-8	TRBJ2-3	.	TRBD2	TGTGCCAGCAGCTTGAAACTAGCGGGCTGGGGTGATACGCAGTATTTT	CASSLKLAGWGDTQYF
TRBV9	TRBJ1-2	.	.	TGTGCCAGCAGCGTAGACTTCCGGGGACCCTATGGCTACACCTTC	CASSVDFRGPYGYTF
TRBV5-1	TRBJ1-1	.	.	TGCGCCAGCAGCTTGGAGACTGAAGCTTTCTTT	CASSLETEAFF
TRBV27	TRBJ2-2	.	TRBD2	TGTGCCAGCAGTTTTAGTAGGCGGGAGGGCCGAGTCGGGGAGCTGTTTTTT	CASSFSRREGRVGELFF
TRBV7-9	TRBJ2-7	.	.	TGTGCCACATCTTTGGACGGTAGGGCGCCAGCCTACGAGCAGTACTTC	CATSLDGRAPAYEQYF
TRBV5-4	TRBJ2-5	few	.	TGTGCCAGCAGCTTGAGGTCGAGGGGAGAGACCCAGTACTTC	CASSLRSRGETQYF
TRBV2	TRBJ1-2	.	.	TGTGCCAGCAGTGAGATGTTTGCAGGGGCCGGCTACACCTTC	CASSEMFAGAGYTF
TRBV28	TRBJ2-1	.	.	TGTGCCAGCACCCTTAGCGGCCAGGGGCCTGAGGAGCAGTTCTTC	CASTLSGQGPEEQFF
TRBV5-8	TRBJ1-5	few	TRBD1	TGTGCCAGCACCCTGACAGGGCGTAGCAATCAGCCCCAGCATTTT	CASTLTGRSNQPQHF
TRBV12-5	TRBJ2-3	.	TRBD2	TGTGCAAGTAGCGGGGCCACAGATACGCAGTATTTT	CASSGATDTQYF
TRBV2	TRBJ1-5	.	TRBD1	TGTGCCAGCTCCGGGACAGGGACGGCGTTTACAGTCTATAGCAATCAGCCCCAGCATTTT	CASSGTGTAFTVYSNQPQHF
TRBV27	TRBJ2-4	.	.	TGTGCCAGCAGTTTGGGTCTGGGTGCCAAAAACATTCAGTACTTC	CASSLGLGAKNIQYF
TRBV5-1	TRBJ1-3	.	.	TGCGCCAGCAGGGAGGAGGCTATTGGAAACACCATATATTTT	CASREEAIGNTIYF
TRBV18	TRBJ2-7	.	TRBD2	TGTGCCAGCTCACCACCGAGTGTAGCGGGGGGCGTCGAGCAGTACTTC	CASSPPSVAGGVEQYF
TRBV29-1	TRBJ1-1	.	TRBD1	TGCAGCACGGGACAGGGGGAGACTGAAGCTTTCTTT	CSTGQGETEAFF
TRBV7-2	TRBJ2-7	.	.	TGTGCCAGCAGCCTCGGGACCGCTAGCTCCTACGAGCAGTACTTC	CASSLGTASSYEQYF
TRBV5-6	TRBJ2-3	.	TRBD2	TGTGCCAGCAGCGAAGGACTAGCTCATGGAGATACGCAGTATTTT	CASSEGLAHGDTQYF
TRBV6-1	TRBJ2-6	once	.	TGTGCCAGCAGTGAGGGCCTAACGGCCAACGTCCTGACTTTC	CASSEGLTANVLTF
TRBV2	TRBJ2-1	.	.	TGTGCCAGCAGTGCTAGGGTCCCCTACAATGAGCAGTTCTTC	CASSARVPYNEQFF
TRBV18	TRBJ2-4	.	.	TGTGCCAGCTCACCTGACCGCTTAAAAAACATTCAGTACTTC	CASSPDRLKNIQYF
TRBV11-2	TRBJ2-2	.	.	TGTGCCAGCAGCCCTGCCCTTGTCACCGGGGAGCTGTTTTTT	CASSPALVTGELFF
TRBV7-3	TRBJ2-3	.	TRBD2	TGTGCCAGCAGCTTAATGGCGGGGGGCGCAGATACGCAGTATTTT	CASSLMAGGADTQYF
TRBV5-8	TRBJ1-6	.	.	TGTGCCAGCAGCTTGGTGGGCGGCCCTAGAGGGGTCTCCTATAATTCACCCCTCCACTTT	CASSLVGGPRGVSYNSPLHF
TRBV11-1	TRBJ2-2	.	TRBD2	TGTGCCAGCAGCTCAAACGGACTAGCGGGGGGGGACACCGGGGAGCTGTTTTTT	CASSSNGLAGGDTGELFF
TRBV18	TRBJ2-5	.	TRBD1	TGTGCCAGCTCATTCGGACAGGGGACCCAAGAGACCCAGTACTTC	CASSFGQGTQETQYF
TRBV6-5	TRBJ2-7	.	.	TGTGCCAGCAGGAGGGGGGGCGCGACCTACGAGCAGTACTTC	CASRRGGATYEQYF
TRBV7-9	TRBJ2-3	.	TRBD1	TGTGCCAGCAGTACGGGACAGGGCACAGATACGCAGTATTTT	CASSTGQGTDTQYF
TRBV7-2	TRBJ2-7	.	TRBD1	TGTGCCAGCAGCCCCAGCAGGGGGCATGGTGAGCAGTACTTC	CASSPSRGHGEQYF
TRBV27	TRBJ2-2	few	.	TGTGCCAGCAGTTTAGGGACCGGGGAGCTGTTTTTT	CASSLGTGELFF
TRBV5-4	TRBJ1-2	.	.	TGTGCCAGCAGCTTGCTGCAGACCTATGGCTACACCTTC	CASSLLQTYGYTF
TRBV28	TRBJ1-5	.	TRBD1	TGTGCCAGCAGCACCGACAGGGTCAATCAGCCCCAGCATTTT	CASSTDRVNQPQHF
TRBV7-9	TRBJ2-2	.	.	TGTGCCAGCAGACGGCGGGGCACCGGGGAGCTGTTTTTT	CASRRRGTGELFF
TRBV11-3	TRBJ2-1	.	.	TGTGCCAGCAGCTTAGATCCCCGGAGCTCCTACAATGAGCAGTTCTTC	CASSLDPRSSYNEQFF
TRBV27	TRBJ1-6	once	TRBD1	TGTGCCAGCAGCTCGGGACAGGCGGTAATCTCACCCCTCCACTTT	CASSSGQAVISPLHF
TRBV19	TRBJ2-3	.	TRBD1	TGTGCCAGTAGTATGCGGCCAGGGGGCTGGACAGATACGCAGTATTTT	CASSMRPGGWTDTQYF
TRBV9	TRBJ2-1	.	TRBD2	TGTGCCAGCAGCATTGGGACTATCAGCTCCTACAATGAGCAGTTCTTC	CASSIGTISSYNEQFF
TRBV19	TRBJ1-2	.	.	TGTGCCAGCCTGGCCGGCGGTTCTAACTATGGCTACACCTTC	CASLAGGSNYGYTF
TRBV5-4	TRBJ1-1	.	TRBD1	TGTGCCAGCAGCTTAGGGACAGGGTTTCCGACTGAAGCTTTCTTT	CASSLGTGFPTEAFF
TRBV9	TRBJ2-5	.	.	TGTGCCAGCAGCGTAGGAGGTTTCGAGACCCAGTACTTC	CASSVGGFETQYF
TRBV4-1	TRBJ2-2	.	.	TGCGCCAGCAGCCAAGACCCAAGCGACACCGGGGAGCTGTTTTTT	CASSQDPSDTGELFF
TRBV30	TRBJ1-2	.	.	TGTGCCTGGAGTAGACAGGCCATTAACTATGGCTACACCTTC	CAWSRQAINYGYTF
TRBV19	TRBJ1-5	.	.	TGTGCCAGTAGCGGGCTGGTTGGCAATCAGCCCCAGCATTTT	CASSGLVGNQPQHF
TRBV28	TRBJ2-7	.	TRBD1	TGTGCCAGCAGTCGGGACAGCTACGAGCAGTACTTC	CASSRDSYEQYF
TRBV11-2	TRBJ1-1	.	.	TGTGCCAGCGGAGGACAGTTGAACACTGAAGCTTTCTTT	CASGGQLNTEAFF
TRBV5-1	TRBJ2-1	.	.	TGCGCCAGCAGCGGGACACCGTCCTCCTACAATGAGCAGTTCTTC	CASSGTPSSYNEQFF
TRBV2	TRBJ1-4	.	TRBD1	TGTGCCAGCAGAGGACAGGGTATTGAAAAACTGTTTTTT	CASRGQGIEKLFF
TRBV5-1	TRBJ2-5	.	TRBD1	TGCGCCAGCAGCTTGGGGACAGGGGTAGAGACCCAGTACTTC	CASSLGTGVETQYF
TRBV25-1	TRBJ1-1	.	.	TGTGCCAGCAGTGAATATGGAAGGTTTATGAACACTGAAGCTTTCTTT	CASSEYGRFMNTEAFF
TRBV29-1	TRBJ2-5	few	.	TGCAGCGTTGAAGTAGGGACCGGCCAAGAGACCCAGTACTTC	CSVEVGTGQETQYF
TRBV7-2	TRBJ1-6	few	.	TGTGCCAGCAGCAACACAGGTGAGGGTTCACCCCTCCACTTT	CASSNTGEGSPLHF